This TCR beta chain emerged from a study of blood T cells in healthy people across ages (dated by TCRdb to the mid-2010s). About the full investigation: In model experiments, roughly one uniquely barcoded TCR beta cDNA molecule per two T cells was captured by template switching. The study measured age-related changes in TCR beta repertoire diversity using deep sequencing normalized with unique cDNA molecular identifiers. Donors were grouped into four age groups: young (average approximately 15 years), middle-aged (around 39), aged (62) and long-lived (around 80). To avoid experimental bias, donors of different ages were spread randomly across the sequencing lanes. For two donors (one aged 18 to 30 and one aged 80 or older), the study analyzed two additional independent replicas of 1 million unique cDNA reads from the same blood draw. General conclusions and limits of the study: Bulk unsorted PBMC profiling prevented conclusive comparison of naive and antigen-experienced compartments. Compared with the aged group, more naive CD4+ T cells, fewer expanded clones and increased TCR diversity were shown by the long-lived group, suggesting age selection. Total diversity estimates from one million sequenced T cells were considered lower bounds and underestimates. Observed TCR beta diversity correlated strongly with the percentage of naive T cells measured by flow cytometry. As age increased, observed TCR beta diversity per million T cells dropped in a roughly linear way, and a significant reduction was already evident by age about 36. Donor CMV infection status was unknown, potentially confounding age-related changes in expanded clonotypes.

This clonotype came up a few times. It has no known antigen specificity. No qualities accompany the bases; no much larger clone lies one base away. The donors were under 40 Caucasian individuals from Russia, aged roughly 6 to 100 years, who were systemically healthy. Each donor gave about 10 milliliters of peripheral blood, drawn into EDTA-treated Vacutainer tubes. Ficoll-Paque density-gradient centrifugation was used to isolate PBMCs, with at least 6.5 million per sample. Total RNA, at least 6 micrograms per sample, was extracted from PBMCs with Trizol reagent. The percentages of naive CD45RAhigh/CD27high T cells were determined by flow cytometry on a PBMC aliquot from every donor. Including cysteine and phenylalanine, the CDR3 has 11 amino acids. The only DNA kept is the CDR3, 33 bases in frame from the first base. CDR1 MNHNS and CDR2 SASEGT were looked up in the germline V gene. The V and J ends are trimmed by 3 bases and 11 bases, leaving 10 bases between them.

The library was built by means of 5' RACE. The reads were generated on an Illumina HiSeq 2500. A second PCR of roughly 7 to 11 cycles was performed with a sample-barcoded 5' primer and a J-beta primer mix. A unique molecular identifier was introduced onto each TCR beta cDNA molecule by a template-switch 5' adaptor carrying 12 random nucleotides. Each sample yielded at least 3 million CDR3-containing paired-end reads. The Mint cDNA synthesis kit, primed by a TRBC-specific oligonucleotide, was used to synthesize first-strand cDNA from all RNA. Following uracil-DNA glycosylase treatment, all cDNA underwent a first 18-cycle PCR with the universal primers M1SS and BC2_uni_R. The authors' pipeline ran thus. For normalization, 1 million high-quality reads, each with a distinct molecular identifier, were randomly selected from each sample. Reads with shared molecular identifiers were discarded instead of being binned into consensus sequences. MiTCR, run with a Q25 quality threshold and the strictest error-elimination algorithm, handled CDR3 identification, clonotype clustering and error correction. A nonparametric unseen species model using Euler transformation provided a lower-bound estimate of total TCR beta diversity. Starting from the raw public reads, TCRdb applied fastp trimming at Q25, assembled clones with MiXCR and retained in-frame beta chains. Identical CDR3 protein sequences are pooled into one entry, listed with their most common genes and DNA. TCRdb's processing, not the study's, gives the V and J calls here. The sample table shows roughly 1,500,000 distinct CDR3 sequences, and approximately 40% are seen once. The biggest ten clones account for 6.5% to 10% of the sample.

The chain is encoded by TRBV6-1 joined to TRBJ1-2; the D gene is unclear. This clonotype originated in a young woman in good health. Sample: blood. This receptor has the CDR3 CASSDLLGYTF. The nucleotide sequence is given as TGTGCCAGCAGTGATCTTTTGGGGTACACCTTC.